This TCR beta chain appears in the sequencing data of a study of T cells expressing NK-cell markers. Study-wide findings and caveats: Among several donors, these clonotypes also ranked first in the CD3+CD56-NKG2C+ fraction.

TCRdb processed the 5' RACE reads again and assigns one entry to each CDR3 protein, with no DNA. This sample's table reports a few hundred thousand distinct CDR3 sequences. The CDR3 is 15 residues long. Germline V gene data show CDR1 as LGHDT and CDR2 as YNNKEL (reference sequence). Worth noting for this clonotype: The antigen remains unidentified.

The chain is built from TRBV3-1 and TRBJ2-3; TCRdb's D gene call, TRBD2, goes unchecked for lack of DNA. The sample taken for sequencing was blood T cells: a sorted CD56 or NKG2C T cell subset, CD4+ or CD8+ T cells, or bulk PBMC T cells (not recorded which). This receptor was obtained from a woman aged 50 to 60 in good health. CDR3 in amino acids: CASSQLGLAGRTQYF.